This TCR beta chain was sequenced during a study of graft-versus-host responses after intestinal transplantation. Study overall: Among the recipients, transplants were multivisceral, liver-intestinal, or isolated intestinal. All recipients got anti-thymocyte globulin induction, then tacrolimus and steroids for about three years.

Per the germline V gene, CDR1 is GTSNPN and CDR2 is SVGIG (reference sequence). J lost 1 base, V lost 1 base, and 9 bases had no gene match. This CDR3 has 17 amino acids. The protocol was immunoSEQ multiplex PCR, while the TCRdb copy is restricted to in-frame clones and leaves out a portion. This table holds about 21,000 clones, 55% to 65% found once. Co-plating was performed using about 200,000 CFSE-labeled responder cells and about 200,000 irradiated, violet-dye-labeled stimulator cells. The TCR sequence derives from a human patient who received an intestinal transplant. The genes are TRBV30 and TRBJ2-1; 8 nucleotides match TRBD2. The source was alloreactive CD4+ T cells from a mixed lymphocyte reaction culture, collected before intestinal transplant. The subset was: CFSE-low proliferating T cells sorted from roughly six-day pre-transplant mixed lymphocyte reaction (GvH or HvG direction). The CDR3 spells CAWSGRSGTSSYNEQFF. The DNA for the CDR3 is TGTGCCTGGAGTGGACGATCCGGGACTAGTTCCTACAATGAGCAGTTCTTC.